This TCR beta chain was recorded in a study of cytomegalovirus exposure and HLA in healthy donors. With respect to this clone: Antigen specificity is unknown.

Findings of the study overall: Evidence from a later analysis indicated that most CMV-associated TCR beta chains looked HLA-restricted. Investigators reported more than 150 TCR beta chains as tied to cytomegalovirus. Accurate HLA-A and HLA-B prediction from TCR beta sequences was reported for most subjects.

Germline loops: CDR1 SGHNT, CDR2 YENEEA. The ends lost 2 bases at V and 6 bases at J; junction bases unmatched: 4. The CDR3 has 13 residues. A multiplex PCR was run with 60 Vbeta primers and 13 Jbeta primers. The repertoire was sequenced with immunoSEQ multiplex PCR; TCRdb's copy has only in-frame clones and lacks some. Among around 110,000 clones listed, under 90% were seen once. This receptor was taken from a woman in her 30s in good health and CMV-seronegative. V is TRBV11-3 and J is TRBJ2-7, with TRBD2 matching 7 bases. The sequencing input was PBMCs. The CDR3 DNA is TGTGCCAGCAGCTTATCCAGGGAGGGCGAGCAGTACTTC. Translated: CASSLSREGEQYF.